These 14 T cell receptor beta chains came from one sample sequenced in a study of T cells in Graves' hyperthyroidism and ophthalmopathy (dated by TCRdb to about 2019). The library was generated by multiplex PCR. Sequenced on an Illumina HiSeq 2000. The TCR beta CDR3 regions were amplified from RNA transcripts. The first round of RT-PCR for the TCR CDR3 was performed with the HTBI primer set and the Qiagen OneStep RT-PCR kit. Using fastp at Q25 and MiXCR, TCRdb reprocessed the public reads and kept productive beta chains. Every entry covers one CDR3 protein and lists the most common genes and DNA from its rows. A total of about 330,000 distinct CDR3 sequences appear in this sample, approximately 14% of them only once. The top ten clonotypes cover almost 35% of the sample. Sequenced input: blood. Receptors were obtained from a middle-aged woman with Graves' ophthalmopathy.

This clonotype was seen repeatedly, ten times or more. The chain links TRBV6-1 to TRBJ2-1; TRBD1 agrees at 7 bases. Germline V gene sequence: CDR1 MNHNS, CDR2 SASEGT. V gave up 5 bases and J gave up 0 bases; unmatched junction bases: 10. The CDR3 covers 17 residues. CDR3 sequence reads: CASSSYRQGSSYNEQFF. The CDR3 coding sequence is TGTGCCAGCAGTTCCTATAGACAGGGTAGCTCCTACAATGAGCAGTTCTTC.

Ten or more counts support this clonotype. This chain uses TRBV2 with TRBJ2-1, with D maybe TRBD2 (6 bases). Germline V lookup: CDR1 SNHLY, CDR2 FYNNEI. V was pared by 6 bases and J by 2 bases, with 11 bases between. This CDR3 spans 14 amino acids. The CDR3 DNA reads as TGTGCCAGCAGCTTAGCGGCGGCCTACAATGAGCAGTTCTTC. It specifies CASSLAAAYNEQFF.

This clonotype occurred many times. The chain carries TRBV9 and TRBJ1-1, with D uncertain. CDR3 length: 14 residues. The germline V gene encodes CDR1 SGDLS and CDR2 YYNGEE. V was clipped by 2 bases and J by 0 bases, with 8 bases between them. The CDR3 DNA reads as TGTGCCAGCAGCGTGCCGGATATGAACACTGAAGCTTTCTTT. Protein: CASSVPDMNTEAFF.

Notes on this clonotype: Given a much more abundant clone one base away, this may be a read error. The chain links TRBV12-3 or TRBV12-4 to TRBJ1-4; possibly TRBD1 for D (5 bases). This CDR3 has 17 amino acids. The DNA for the CDR3 is TGTGCCAGCACCCTTATTGGGGGGGACGGGTATAATGGAAAACTGTTTTTT. It is translated as CASTLIGGDGYNGKLFF.

This clonotype was seen only a few times. The chain uses TRBV14 and TRBJ2-2; no firm D call. This CDR3 contains 15 residues. V was shortened by 0 bases and J by 2 bases, with 7 bases between the two germline ends. Germline loops: CDR1 SGHDN, CDR2 FVKESK. CDR3 DNA: TGTGCCAGCAGCCAAGATGACATAAACACCGGGGAGCTGTTTTTT. This codes for CASSQDDINTGELFF. The complete variable domain, with remaining parts taken from reference TRBV14 and TRBJ2-2, reads EAGVTQFPSHSVIEKGQTVTLRCDPISGHDNLYWYRRVMGKEIKFLLHFVKESKQDESGMPNNRFLAERTGGTYSTLKVQPAELEDSGVYFCASSQDDINTGELFFGEGSRLTVL.

This clonotype was seen at least ten times. The rearrangement joins TRBV29-1 to TRBJ2-7; 7 bases agree with TRBD2. The length of the CDR3 is 12 residues. With V trimmed by 7 bases and J by 4 bases, 7 bases remained unmatched. Germline CDR1 SQVTM, CDR2 ANQGSEA. CDR3 DNA: TGCAGCGCCGAAGCGGGAACATACGAGCAGTACTTC. Protein: CSAEAGTYEQYF.

This clonotype has at least ten counts. J is TRBJ2-1 and V is TRBV20-1; the match to TRBD2 covers 8 bases. Germline V gene sequence: CDR1 DFQATT, CDR2 SNEGSKA (reference sequence). With 3 bases clipped from V and 6 bases from J, the junction kept 4 bases outside the gene matches. The CDR3 is 13 amino acids. The DNA for the CDR3 is TGCAGTGCTAGTCGGGGGGGCATCAATGAGCAGTTCTTC. Amino acid sequence: CSASRGGINEQFF.

The genes are TRBV11-2 and TRBJ2-6, with D possibly being TRBD1 (6 bases). Trimming shortened V by 4 bases and J by 2 bases, and 15 bases separated the two germline ends. Per the germline V gene, CDR1 is SGHAT and CDR2 is FQNNGV. The CDR3 sequence is 17 residues long. CDR3 loop: CASSSSVGAAGANVLTF. The CDR3 DNA sequence: TGTGCCAGCAGCTCGTCTGTGGGGGCGGCTGGGGCCAACGTCCTGACTTTC.

This clonotype was seen repeatedly, ten times or more. The rearrangement links TRBV28 to TRBJ2-4, with 15 bases lining up with TRBD2. Germline-derived CDR1 and CDR2 are MDHEN and SYDVKM. This CDR3 has 18 amino acids. V gave up 3 bases and J gave up 1 base; unmatched junction bases: 4. The CDR3 sequence: CASSFRGTSGRAKNIQYF. The CDR3 DNA reads TGTGCCAGCAGTTTCCGGGGGACTAGCGGGAGGGCCAAAAACATTCAGTACTTC.

This clonotype was counted only a few times. The chain combines TRBV5-1 with TRBJ2-5; D may match TRBD1 or TRBD2 (5 bases each). This CDR3 contains 17 residues. The germline CDR1 and CDR2 sequences are SGHRS and YFSETQ. V shed 0 bases and J shed 2 bases, with 17 bases lying between them. In DNA form, the CDR3 reads TGCGCCAGCAGCTTGGGACCCAGTCGGGACCCACAAGAGACCCAGTACTTC. Translation: CASSLGPSRDPQETQYF.

This clonotype was detected many times. This chain connects TRBV27 to TRBJ1-6; D is perhaps TRBD1 (6 bases). The CDR3 length is 16 residues. In germline, CDR1 is MNHEY, CDR2 SMNVEV (reference sequence). V was cut by 2 bases and J by 5 bases, with 13 bases left in between. The CDR3 loop reads CASSLSLDSNNSPLHF. The CDR3 bases are TGTGCCAGCAGTTTAAGCCTGGACAGCAATAATTCACCCCTCCACTTT.

This clonotype showed up just a few times. V gene TRBV3-1 combines with J gene TRBJ2-7; unclear D gene. The length of the CDR3 is 13 residues. Germline V gene sequence: CDR1 LGHDT, CDR2 YNNKEL (reference sequence). V lost 6 bases to trimming and J lost 0 bases, with 9 bases between them. The CDR3 loop is CASSLTHSYEQYF. For the CDR3, the DNA is TGTGCCAGCAGTCTGACTCACTCCTACGAGCAGTACTTC.

This clonotype was found many times. J is TRBJ1-2 and V is TRBV29-1, with D unresolved. The germline V gene encodes CDR1 SQVTM and CDR2 ANQGSEA. V was pared by 5 bases and J by 6 bases, with 7 bases between. The CDR3 totals 10 residues. CDR3 amino acids: CSVWLDGYTF. CDR3 sequence (DNA): TGCAGCGTTTGGTTGGATGGCTACACCTTC. Combining the CDR3 with reference TRBV29-1 and TRBJ1-2 gives the whole variable domain SAVISQKPSRDICQRGTSLTIQCQVDSQVTMMFWYRQQPGQSLTLIATANQGSEATYESGFVIDKFPISRPNLTFSTLTVSNMSPEDSSIYLCSVWLDGYTFGSGTRLTVV.

V usage is TRBV20-1 and J usage is TRBJ2-3; tentative D call: TRBD2 (6 bases). Germline V gene lookup returns CDR1 DFQATT and CDR2 SNEGSKA (reference sequence). This CDR3 has 18 residues. The V gene lost 2 bases and the J gene lost 4 bases, with 25 bases spanning the gap. The CDR3 sequence: CSARPHRGAAGGADTQYF. For the CDR3, the DNA is TGCAGTGCTAGACCCCACCGAGGGGCAGCCGGAGGGGCAGATACGCAGTATTTT.